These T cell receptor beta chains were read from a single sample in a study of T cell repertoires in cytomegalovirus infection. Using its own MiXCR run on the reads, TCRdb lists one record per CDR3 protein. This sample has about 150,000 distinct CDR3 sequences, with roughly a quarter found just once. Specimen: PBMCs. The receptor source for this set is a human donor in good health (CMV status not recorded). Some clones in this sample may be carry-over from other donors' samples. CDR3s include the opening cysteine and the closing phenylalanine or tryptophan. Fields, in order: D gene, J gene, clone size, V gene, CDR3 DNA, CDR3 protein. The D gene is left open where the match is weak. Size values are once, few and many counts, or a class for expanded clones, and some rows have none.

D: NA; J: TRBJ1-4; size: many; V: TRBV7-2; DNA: TGTGCCAGCAGCTGGACGACAGCTCCGAATGAAAAACTGTTTTTT; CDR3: CASSWTTAPNEKLFF
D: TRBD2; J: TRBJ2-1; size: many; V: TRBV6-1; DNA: TGTGCCAGCAGTGAAGTAGCGGGGGGGCCGTATGAGCAGTTCTTC; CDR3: CASSEVAGGPYEQFF
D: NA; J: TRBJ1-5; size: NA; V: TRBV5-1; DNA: TGCGCCAGCAAGGAGGGGATGAGCAATCAGCCCCAGCATTTT; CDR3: CASKEGMSNQPQHF
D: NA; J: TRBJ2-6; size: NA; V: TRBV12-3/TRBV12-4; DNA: TGTGCCAGCACCTCCCAGGGGCTTCGGGCCAACGTCCTGACTTTC; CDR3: CASTSQGLRANVLTF
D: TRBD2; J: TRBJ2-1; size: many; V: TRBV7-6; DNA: TGTGCCAGCAGCTCCCGGGAGGGGGGCCCATCCTACAATGAGCAGTTCTTC; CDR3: CASSSREGGPSYNEQFF
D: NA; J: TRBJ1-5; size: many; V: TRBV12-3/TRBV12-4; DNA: TGTGCCAGCAGTTTCAGGGAGGATCAGCCCCAGCATTTT; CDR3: CASSFREDQPQHF
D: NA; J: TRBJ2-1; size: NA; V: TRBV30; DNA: TGTGCCTGGAGTAATAGGCCCAATGAGCAGTTCTTC; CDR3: CAWSNRPNEQFF
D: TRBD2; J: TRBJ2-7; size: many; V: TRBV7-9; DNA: TGTGCCAGCAGCTTGGGACTACTCGAGCAGTACTTC; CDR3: CASSLGLLEQYF
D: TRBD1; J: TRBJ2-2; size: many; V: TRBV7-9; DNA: TGTGCCAGCAGCTTTCCGGGACAGGGGAACACCGGGGAGCTGTTTTTT; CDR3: CASSFPGQGNTGELFF
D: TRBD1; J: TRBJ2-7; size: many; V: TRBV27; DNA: TGTGCCAGCAGTTACAGGGGTTACGAGCAGTACTTC; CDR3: CASSYRGYEQYF
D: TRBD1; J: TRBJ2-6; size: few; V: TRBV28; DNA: TGTGCCAGCAGTCACAGACAGGGTATTTACGTCCTGACTTTC; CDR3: CASSHRQGIYVLTF
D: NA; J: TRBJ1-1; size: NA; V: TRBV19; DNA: TGTGCCAGTAGTACCCGAACAGGGAACACTGAAGCTTTCTTT; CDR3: CASSTRTGNTEAFF
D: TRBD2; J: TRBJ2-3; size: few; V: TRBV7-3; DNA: TGTGCCAGCAGCTTAGCCCTATGGGCGGGGGGTGTGAATTCGGCGGCAGATACGCAGTATTTT; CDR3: CASSLALWAGGVNSAADTQYF
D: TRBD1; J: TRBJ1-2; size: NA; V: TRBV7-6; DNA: TGTGCCAGCAGCTTAGGGCCGGCGACAGGGGCCGCTAACTATGGCTACACCTTC; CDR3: CASSLGPATGAANYGYTF
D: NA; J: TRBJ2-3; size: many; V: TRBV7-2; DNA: TGTGCCAGCAGCTTAGATTTGGGTGGGACAGATACGCAGTATTTT; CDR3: CASSLDLGGTDTQYF
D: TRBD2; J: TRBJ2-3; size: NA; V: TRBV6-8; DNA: TGTGCCACCCTGAGCGGGGCGAATACGCAGTATTTT; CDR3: CATLSGANTQYF
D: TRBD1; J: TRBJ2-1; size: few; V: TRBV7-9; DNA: TGTGCCAGCAGCTTAGCAGGGACAGGAGGTCCTAACTACAATGAGCAGTTCTTC; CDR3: CASSLAGTGGPNYNEQFF
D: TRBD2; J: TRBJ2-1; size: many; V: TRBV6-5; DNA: TGTGCCAGCAGTCCCTTTAGCGGGGGGGATGAGCAGTTCTTC; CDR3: CASSPFSGGDEQFF
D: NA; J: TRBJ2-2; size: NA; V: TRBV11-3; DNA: TGTGCCAGCAGCACACATCAGGGTAACACCGGGGAGCTGTTTTTT; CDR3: CASSTHQGNTGELFF
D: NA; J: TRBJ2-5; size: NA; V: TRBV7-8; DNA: TGTGCCAGCAGCTTAGTACAGGGTGGAGAGACCCAGTACTTC; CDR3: CASSLVQGGETQYF
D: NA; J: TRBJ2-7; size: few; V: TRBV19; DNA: TGTGCCAGTAGCCAGGCCCCTAGCGAGCAGTACTTC; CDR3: CASSQAPSEQYF
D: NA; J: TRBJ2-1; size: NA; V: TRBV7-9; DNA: TGTGCCAGCAGCTTTGGCCCCGGGACTGTCAACTGGCAGTTCTTC; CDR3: CASSFGPGTVNWQFF
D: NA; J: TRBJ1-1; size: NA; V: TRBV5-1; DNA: TGCGCCAGCAGCCACAGGGCCCCCATAATTATGAACACTGAAGCTTTCTTT; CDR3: CASSHRAPIIMNTEAFF
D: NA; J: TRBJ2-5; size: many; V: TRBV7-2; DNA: TGTGCCAGCAGCTTAGCGGGCGTCGGGGTTGAGACCCAGTACTTC; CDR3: CASSLAGVGVETQYF
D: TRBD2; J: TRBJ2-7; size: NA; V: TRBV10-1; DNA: TGCGCCAGCAGTGAGGGCCTCAGCGGGACTTACGAGCAGTACTTC; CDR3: CASSEGLSGTYEQYF
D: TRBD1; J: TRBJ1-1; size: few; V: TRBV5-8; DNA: TGTGCCAGCAGCTCCGGGAGGGGGCGCGTCACTGAAGCTTTCTTT; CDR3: CASSSGRGRVTEAFF
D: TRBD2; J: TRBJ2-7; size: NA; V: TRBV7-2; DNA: TGTGCCAGCAGCTTAGGGGATCCCGGGACTAGCGGGAGTTACGAGCAGTACTTC; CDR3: CASSLGDPGTSGSYEQYF
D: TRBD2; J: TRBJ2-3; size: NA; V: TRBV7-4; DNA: TGTGCCAGCAGCTTATTAGCGGGGGCCCTCAGTGATACGCAGTATTTT; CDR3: CASSLLAGALSDTQYF
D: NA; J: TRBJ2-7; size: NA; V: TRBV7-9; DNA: TGTGCCAGCAGCTCAGGGGCGGGATACGAGCAGTACTTC; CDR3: CASSSGAGYEQYF
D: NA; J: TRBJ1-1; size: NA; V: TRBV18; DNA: TGTGCCAGCTCACCACCGAAGGGCCTGAACACTGAAGCTTTCTTT; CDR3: CASSPPKGLNTEAFF
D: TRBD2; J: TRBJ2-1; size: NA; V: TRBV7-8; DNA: TGTGCCAGCAGCTACCGTACTAGCGCGATATACAATGAGCAGTTCTTC; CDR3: CASSYRTSAIYNEQFF
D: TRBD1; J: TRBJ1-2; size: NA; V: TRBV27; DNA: TGTGCCAGCAGCGCCTCGGACAGGAACTATGGCTACACCTTC; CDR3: CASSASDRNYGYTF
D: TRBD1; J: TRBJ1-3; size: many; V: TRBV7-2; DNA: TGTGCCAGCAGACCGGGGACAGCTGGAAACACCATATATTTT; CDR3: CASRPGTAGNTIYF